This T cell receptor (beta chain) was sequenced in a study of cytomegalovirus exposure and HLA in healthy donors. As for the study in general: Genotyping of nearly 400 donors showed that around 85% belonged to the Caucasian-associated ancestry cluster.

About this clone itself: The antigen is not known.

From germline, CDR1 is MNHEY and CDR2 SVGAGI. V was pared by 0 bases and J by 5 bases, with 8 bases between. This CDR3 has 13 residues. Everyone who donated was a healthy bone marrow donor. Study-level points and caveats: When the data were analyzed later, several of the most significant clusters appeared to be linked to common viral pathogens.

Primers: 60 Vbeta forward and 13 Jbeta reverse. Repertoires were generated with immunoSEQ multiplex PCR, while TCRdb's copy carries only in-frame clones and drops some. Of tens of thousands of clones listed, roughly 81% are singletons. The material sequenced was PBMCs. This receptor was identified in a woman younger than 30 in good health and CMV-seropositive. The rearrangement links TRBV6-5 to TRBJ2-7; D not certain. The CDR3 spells CASSYSRVHEQYF. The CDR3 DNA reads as TGTGCCAGCAGTTACTCCCGCGTCCACGAGCAGTACTTC.